This TCR beta chain was found in a study of control samples from healthy donors and cancer patients. Repertoires were generated with immunoSEQ multiplex PCR, while TCRdb's copy carries only in-frame clones and drops some. The table records some 250,000 clones, around 80% of them present only once. The specimen was PBMCs. The clonotype was recovered from a woman in her sixties or seventies with lung cancer.

CDR3 nucleotide sequence: TGTGCCAGCAGTCTTACAGGGACCTATGGCTACACCTTC. Translation gives CASSLTGTYGYTF. The chain links TRBV2 to TRBJ1-2, with D possibly matching TRBD1 (6 bases). Germline loops: CDR1 SNHLY, CDR2 FYNNEI. The CDR3 has 13 amino acids. Between the trimmed V and J ends, which lost 5 bases and 4 bases, there was a span of 11 bases.